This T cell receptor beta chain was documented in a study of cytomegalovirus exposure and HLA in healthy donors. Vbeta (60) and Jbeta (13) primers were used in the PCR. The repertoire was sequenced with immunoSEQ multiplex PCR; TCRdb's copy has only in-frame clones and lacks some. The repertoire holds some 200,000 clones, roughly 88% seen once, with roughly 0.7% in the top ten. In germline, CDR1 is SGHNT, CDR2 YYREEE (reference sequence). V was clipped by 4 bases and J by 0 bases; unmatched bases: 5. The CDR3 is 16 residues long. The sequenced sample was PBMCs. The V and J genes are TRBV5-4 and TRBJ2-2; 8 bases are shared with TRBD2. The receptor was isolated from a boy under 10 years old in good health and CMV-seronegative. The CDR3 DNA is TGTGCCAGCAGCCAAGCGGGAGCAGCGAACACCGGGGAGCTGTTTTTT. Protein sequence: CASSQAGAANTGELFF.